This TCR beta chain was sequenced in a study of blood T cell repertoires in COVID-19 (dated by TCRdb to the early 2020s). For the study in its entirety: Samples from collaborators originated in the United States, Italy and Spain and spanned both the acute and convalescent phases of COVID-19. The prospective study material was composed of cDNA or gDNA derived from T cells, B-cell-depleted T cells, or PBMCs. Subjects who had been exposed to COVID-19, were actively infected with it, or had recovered from it provided the deeply sampled blood TCRbeta repertoires that made up the dataset. The repertoires were released in a freely available public database intended as a resource for research on the immune response to SARS-CoV-2. Samples came from the ongoing ImmuneRACE study (first 160 participants) plus 1,254 subjects from 6 global collaborators. Sample metadata almost always included a de-identified subject ID, COVID-19 status, age in years and sex. Where available, HLA class I and class II types were taken from metadata supplied by the sample provider and were not determined by assay-based typing. Findings and caveats that apply to the study as a whole: The amount of clinical and demographic metadata varied by source and participant and was provided uncurated.

Collaborating institutions collected whole blood in K2EDTA tubes following their own protocols. For TCRbeta analysis, collaborators shipped samples in one of three forms: frozen whole blood, isolated PBMCs, or DNA extracted from either of those sample types. The CDR3 holds 15 amino acids from the cysteine to the phenylalanine. The sequence is cut down to CDR3 DNA, 45 bases in frame from base 1. Unmatched junction bases come to 5, with V trimmed by 4 bases and J by 2 bases. The germline V gene provides CDR1 ENHRY and CDR2 SYGVKD. TCRbeta CDR3 regions were amplified from genomic DNA by means of the immunoSEQ Assay, a bias-controlled multiplex PCR. As for the original processing: The number of nucleated cells in each sample was estimated from the amplification of reference gene primers within the assay. To quantify the absolute abundance of each unique TCRbeta CDR3 rearrangement, sequence reads were collapsed and filtered. For each sample, productive Simpson clonality was calculated by taking the square root of Simpson's diversity index across productive rearrangements. TCRdb provides this immuneACCESS table in a form limited to in-frame rearrangements. Some clones are lacking; in checked studies, under half of them reflect an unresolved V gene, and why the rest are absent is not known. D and trimming come from the DNA, and the V and J calls and clone size come from that table. This sample has 150,000 to 200,000 clones in its table, and around 77% of those were observed once. The top ten hold 15% to 20% of the sample.

This clone was observed a single time. Its specific antigen is unknown. No clone much larger than this one lies a single base away; base qualities are absent. The rearranged chain carries TRBV10-3 and TRBJ2-5; 9 middle bases align to TRBD1. This sequence originates from a man in his sixties with active or convalescent COVID-19. The sample was peripheral blood. The encoded CDR3 is CAISVSGTGQETQYF. The nucleotide sequence reads TGTGCCATCAGTGTATCCGGGACAGGGCAAGAGACCCAGTACTTC.